The 25 T cell receptor beta chains below come from one sample, sequenced in a study of quantifying T cell responses using KT2 cells. Study overall: TCR alpha and beta constant-region primers primed reverse transcription of RNA.

An oligo carrying a UMI was ligated to the cDNA 3' end. The first PCR ran 4 to 5 cycles with an equimolar RC1.1 and RC1.2 beta primer mix. TCRdb re-called the UMI-ligation and nested PCR reads through MiXCR, storing one row per CDR3 protein. In the table there are about 53,000 distinct CDR3 sequences, 12% of which are singletons. Input material: PBMCs spiked with cells of the T cell clone KT2. The receptors were sampled from a human donor.

The sample holds one count of this clonotype. This sequence joins TRBV6-2 or TRBV6-3 and TRBJ2-5, with TRBD1 matching 7 bases. The CDR3 has 16 amino acids. The germline V gene has CDR1 MNHEY and CDR2 SVGEGT. After removal of 5 bases from V and 4 bases from J, the junction contained 13 bases not matched to a gene. The chain's CDR3 is CASSPRQGKAGETQYF. The CDR3, as DNA: TGTGCCAGCAGTCCCCGACAGGGTAAGGCCGGAGAGACCCAGTACTTC.

At least ten counts were recorded for this clonotype. The V call is TRBV5-1, the J call TRBJ1-4; TRBD1 matches at 7 bases. The V gene's germline CDR1 is SGHRS and CDR2 YFSETQ. The length of the CDR3 is 15 residues. With V trimmed by 4 bases and J by 12 bases, 15 bases remained unmatched. The CDR3 coding sequence is TGCGCCAGCAGCCCTCAGACAGGGATCAGTAAGGAACTGTTTTTT. It translates to CASSPQTGISKELFF.

The chain carries TRBV7-2 and TRBJ2-5; 8 bases map to TRBD2. The J segment lost 2 bases and the V segment lost 0 bases, leaving 14 bases of the junction unmatched. CDR3 size: 19 residues. The germline V gene encodes CDR1 SGHTA and CDR2 FQGNSA. The CDR3: CASSLARALVRGEQETQYF. The CDR3 DNA reads TGTGCCAGCAGCTTAGCTCGGGCTTTGGTGCGGGGGGAACAAGAGACCCAGTACTTC.

In its sample, this clonotype was seen a few times. The chain has TRBV19 and TRBJ2-2, with 11 bases fitting TRBD1. V was pared by 5 bases and J by 7 bases, with 3 bases of the junction left unmatched. Looked up from germline, CDR1 is LNHDA and CDR2 is SQIVND (reference sequence). The length of the CDR3 is 14 residues. CDR3 bases: TGTGCCAGTAGTGCGGGACAGGGGGGCGGGGAGCTGTTTTTT. This gives the protein CASSAGQGGGELFF.

The genes are TRBV6-5 and TRBJ1-5; D uncertain. This CDR3 contains 14 residues. V lost 2 bases to trimming and J lost 4 bases, with 9 bases between them. Germline CDR1 reads MNHEY; CDR2 reads SVGAGI. CDR3 residues: CASSYDGNNQPQHF. The CDR3 DNA sequence: TGTGCCAGCAGTTACGACGGGAATAATCAGCCCCAGCATTTT.

This clonotype was counted between two and nine times. The V gene is TRBV29-1, the J gene TRBJ2-3, with D perhaps matching TRBD2 (5 bases). Germline values: CDR1 SQVTM, CDR2 ANQGSEA. Trimming removed 1 base from V and 8 bases from J, with 13 bases in between. The length of the CDR3 is 13 residues. The CDR3, as DNA: TGCAGCGTTGAAGCGGCCTTAGGAGGTACGCAGTATTTT. Its translation: CSVEAALGGTQYF.

This chain links TRBV5-6 with TRBJ2-1, with D possibly being TRBD1 (5 bases). The V and J ends lost 1 base and 9 bases respectively, with 14 bases between them. The CDR3 totals 14 residues. In germline, CDR1 is SGHDT, CDR2 YYEEEE. CDR3: CASSLFRGQGEQFF. The CDR3 nucleotides are TGTGCCAGCAGCTTGTTTCGTGGCCAGGGTGAGCAGTTCTTC.

The rearrangement links TRBV5-6 to TRBJ2-5, with TRBD1 matching 9 bases. The CDR3 runs 15 residues. V gave up 5 bases and J gave up 0 bases; unmatched junction bases: 5. The germline gives CDR1 SGHDT, CDR2 YYEEEE. Here the CDR3 DNA reads TGTGCCAGCAGATCCGGGACAGGGTACCAAGAGACCCAGTACTTC. It is translated as CASRSGTGYQETQYF. Based on the CDR3 plus reference TRBV5-6 and TRBJ2-5, the full variable domain is DAGVTQSPTHLIKTRGQQVTLRCSPKSGHDTVSWYQQALGQGPQFIFQYYEEEERQRGNFPDRFSGHQFPNYSSELNVNALLLGDSALYLCASRSGTGYQETQYFGPGTRLLVL.

This clonotype has ten or more counts. The chain combines TRBV11-2 with TRBJ2-7; D is unclear. The CDR3 extends over 14 amino acids. Germline CDR1 reads SGHAT; CDR2 reads FQNNGV. Trimming removed 1 base at V and 3 bases at J, with 10 bases between. For the CDR3, the DNA is TGTGCCAGCAGCTTAGCCCTCGCCTACTACGAGCAGTACTTC. Translated, it gives CASSLALAYYEQYF.

This clonotype came up many times. The rearrangement links TRBV2 to TRBJ1-1; a weak D match, TRBD1 (5 bases). The CDR3 spans 13 residues. V shed 6 bases and J shed 8 bases, with 16 bases lying between them. Germline CDR1 reads SNHLY; CDR2 reads FYNNEI. CDR3 protein: CASRKGTGLEAFF. DNA of the CDR3: TGTGCCAGCAGAAAAGGGACCGGGCTCGAAGCTTTCTTT. The full variable domain, rest sourced from reference TRBV2 and TRBJ1-1, is EPEVTQTPSHQVTQMGQEVILRCVPISNHLYFYWYRQILGQKVEFLVSFYNNEISEKSEIFDDQFSVERPDGSNFTLKIRSTKLEDSAMYFCASRKGTGLEAFFGQGTRLTVV.

The chain joins TRBV4-3 to TRBJ2-1; D possibly corresponds to TRBD1 (5 bases). Germline values: CDR1 LGHNA, CDR2 YSLEER. The CDR3 is made up of 17 amino acids. Trimming removed 0 bases from V and 0 bases from J, with 12 bases in between. The CDR3 DNA sequence: TGCGCCAGCAGCCAAGATGTTCAGGGAAACTCCTACAATGAGCAGTTCTTC. This sequence encodes CASSQDVQGNSYNEQFF.

This clonotype appeared a few times. In DNA form, the CDR3 reads TGTGCCAGCTCACCACCCTCAAGCGGGAGAGGCGAGCAGTACTTC. Protein product: CASSPPSSGRGEQYF. This chain joins TRBV18 and TRBJ2-7, with 8 bases that match TRBD2. The CDR3 has 15 residues. Germline V gives CDR1 KGHSH, CDR2 LQKENI. Germline trimming cut 0 bases from V and 6 bases from J; bases unmatched to any gene: 7.

This clonotype turned up a few times. V is TRBV7-8 and J is TRBJ2-1; 8 nucleotides agree with TRBD2. Germline CDR1 and CDR2: SGHVS and FQNEAQ. The CDR3 runs 16 residues. J lost 3 bases, V lost 6 bases, and 10 bases had no gene match. The CDR3 is CASRSSGEKFYNEQFF. The CDR3 DNA is TGTGCCAGCAGAAGTAGCGGGGAGAAGTTCTACAATGAGCAGTTCTTC.

This clonotype was picked up many times. The chain links TRBV2 to TRBJ1-1, with TRBD1 matching 7 bases. The CDR3 spans 14 residues. V was pared by 6 bases and J by 3 bases, with 7 bases of the junction left unmatched. In germline, CDR1 is SNHLY, CDR2 FYNNEI. The CDR3 nucleotides read TGTGCCAGCAGCCAGGGGGGGCGGTACACTGAAGCTTTCTTT. Translated: CASSQGGRYTEAFF. Filled out from reference TRBV2 and TRBJ1-1, the complete variable domain reads EPEVTQTPSHQVTQMGQEVILRCVPISNHLYFYWYRQILGQKVEFLVSFYNNEISEKSEIFDDQFSVERPDGSNFTLKIRSTKLEDSAMYFCASSQGGRYTEAFFGQGTRLTVV.

The gene calls are TRBV10-2 and TRBJ2-1; D ambiguous. The CDR3 is made up of 14 amino acids. Germline-derived CDR1 and CDR2 are WSHSY and SAAADI. Between the trimmed V and J ends, which lost 3 bases and 5 bases, there was a span of 11 bases. CDR3: CASSDADLNNEQFF. The CDR3 DNA sequence: TGCGCCAGCAGTGACGCAGATCTCAACAATGAGCAGTTCTTC.

This clonotype occurred many times. The J gene is TRBJ2-3, the V gene TRBV29-1; D unresolved. In germline, CDR1 is SQVTM, CDR2 ANQGSEA. V was shortened by 4 bases and J by 3 bases, with 11 bases between the two germline ends. There are 13 residues in the CDR3. CDR3 amino acids: CSVAPLGTDTQYF. CDR3 nucleotides: TGCAGCGTTGCTCCCCTAGGAACAGATACGCAGTATTTT.

The chain couples TRBV30 to TRBJ1-6, with D perhaps matching TRBD1 (5 bases). The CDR3 covers 14 residues. V lost 6 bases to trimming and J lost 9 bases, with 18 bases between them. Germline CDR1 is GTSNPN and CDR2 is SVGIG (reference sequence). CDR3 coding DNA: TGTGCCTGCTGGGACTGGACGGTCGGTTCACCCCTCCACTTT. Translation: CACWDWTVGSPLHF.

This chain joins TRBV5-4 and TRBJ2-3; D perhaps matches TRBD2 (6 bases). This CDR3 comprises 14 residues. V lost 2 bases to trimming and J lost 4 bases, with 11 bases between them. CDR1 is SGHNT, CDR2 YYREEE, per germline (reference sequence). CDR3 protein: CASSLQRVADTQYF. The CDR3 bases are TGTGCCAGCAGCTTACAGCGGGTAGCAGATACGCAGTATTTT.

This clonotype was counted between two and nine times. The chain has TRBV7-2 and TRBJ1-5; a weak D match, TRBD1 (5 bases). Germline V lookup: CDR1 SGHTA, CDR2 FQGNSA. V was trimmed by 4 bases and J by 6 bases, leaving 16 bases between them. This CDR3 has 15 amino acids. The CDR3: CASSSQGELGQPQHF. The CDR3 DNA reads as TGTGCCAGCAGCTCCCAGGGAGAGCTGGGTCAGCCCCAGCATTTT.

This clonotype was observed a handful of times. The chain joins TRBV7-2 to TRBJ2-7; D call uncertain. The V gene lost 3 bases and the J gene lost 3 bases, with 12 bases spanning the gap. The CDR3 runs to 14 residues. In germline, CDR1 is SGHTA, CDR2 FQGNSA. CDR3 amino acids: CASSFAHTYYEQYF. The CDR3 coding sequence is TGTGCCAGCAGCTTCGCGCACACTTACTACGAGCAGTACTTC.

The gene calls are TRBV3-1 and TRBJ1-2, with D possibly TRBD1 on 5 matching bases. This CDR3 has 15 amino acids. Germline V gene lookup returns CDR1 LGHDT and CDR2 YNNKEL (reference sequence). The ends were cut back, 3 bases at V and 2 bases at J, with 13 bases in the middle. The CDR3 protein is CASSQGPFANYGYTF. Written as DNA, the CDR3 is TGTGCCAGCAGCCAGGGGCCTTTTGCAAACTATGGCTACACCTTC. Based on the CDR3 plus reference TRBV3-1 and TRBJ1-2, the full variable domain is DTAVSQTPKYLVTQMGNDKSIKCEQNLGHDTMYWYKQDSKKFLKIMFSYNNKELIINETVPNRFSPKSPDKAHLNLHINSLELGDSAVYFCASSQGPFANYGYTFGSGTRLTVV.

This clonotype came up a few times. V gene TRBV9 combines with J gene TRBJ1-2; 8 bases are a match to TRBD1. V shed 0 bases and J 0 bases; nucleotides not matched to a gene: 4. CDR1 is SGDLS, CDR2 YYNGEE, per germline. The CDR3 is 16 residues long. The CDR3 nucleotides are TGTGCCAGCAGCGTAGGCGACAGGGGCGCTAACTATGGCTACACCTTC. This encodes CASSVGDRGANYGYTF. The full variable domain, in which reference TRBV9 and TRBJ1-2 provide the parts outside the CDR3, is DSGVTQTPKHLITATGQRVTLRCSPRSGDLSVYWYQQSLDQGLQFLIQYYNGEERAKGNILERFSAQQFPDLHSELNLSSLELGDSALYFCASSVGDRGANYGYTFGSGTRLTVV.

This clonotype was observed a few times. The chain couples TRBV2 to TRBJ2-2; perhaps TRBD1 as D (6 bases). With 7 bases removed from V and 2 bases from J, the gap between germline ends came to 11 bases. Germline-derived CDR1 and CDR2 are SNHLY and FYNNEI. The CDR3 totals 14 residues. The CDR3 DNA reads TGTGCCAGCACCCAACAGGGAAACACCGGGGAGCTGTTTTTT. The encoded protein is CASTQQGNTGELFF.

The table lists this clonotype with a few counts. V is TRBV27 and J is TRBJ2-3, with 10 positions matching TRBD2. CDR1 and CDR2 from the germline V gene are MNHEY and SMNVEV (reference sequence). CDR3 length equals 16 residues. J gave up 1 base and V 1 base, and 2 bases lay outside the gene matches. The CDR3 spells CASSLLLAGGTDTQYF. DNA for the CDR3: TGTGCCAGCAGTTTATTGCTAGCGGGAGGCACAGATACGCAGTATTTT.

The chain links TRBV7-2 to TRBJ2-5; TRBD2 agrees at 8 bases. The V gene end was trimmed by 6 bases and the J gene end by 4 bases; junction bases not matched to a gene: 13. In germline, CDR1 is SGHTA, CDR2 FQGNSA. The CDR3 spans 16 residues. The CDR3 DNA follows: TGTGCCAGCAGTCCAGGCGAGGTAGCGGGGATAGAGACCCAGTACTTC. Protein product: CASSPGEVAGIETQYF.